Here is one T cell receptor beta chain with its context. Antigen: not known. The data belong to a study of OX40 agonist ivuxolimab in advanced cancers. Whole-study context: With ivuxolimab, an agonistic anti-OX40 (CD134) antibody, patients were treated. Findings and caveats of the study: The study observed clonal expansion of CD4+ and CD8+ blood T cells by week 6 at 0.1 to 3.0 mg/kg.

The CDR3 is 13 amino acids. Germline CDR1 reads SGDLS; CDR2 reads YYNGEE. The V end lost 1 base, the J end lost 0 bases, and 3 bases lay between the germline ends. TCRdb keeps only in-frame clones here, not all; method: immunoSEQ multiplex PCR. Here the sample spans about 39,000 clones, 80% to 95% being singletons. The TCR was taken from an adult with an advanced solid tumor such as melanoma, head and neck, liver or kidney cancer. Material: CD4+ or CD8+ T cells sorted from blood, obtained in a trial of the OX40 agonist ivuxolimab. The chain has TRBV9 and TRBJ2-3; D unclear. CDR3: CASSVISTDTQYF. CDR3 sequence (DNA): TGTGCCAGCAGCGTAATAAGCACAGATACGCAGTATTTT.